This T cell receptor beta chain was sequenced for a study of T cell responses to AZD1222 COVID-19 vaccine. Study conclusions and caveats: At baseline, just five or six AZD1222 recipients tested seropositive. Donors skewed white British and female; clonal diversity was possibly underestimated. The reported proportion of spike-specific TCRs targeting unmutated variant regions was nearly half.

Generated by immunoSEQ multiplex PCR, the TCRdb table keeps only in-frame clones and is missing some. The table records roughly 100,000 clones, 84% of them present only once. The length of the CDR3 is 16 residues. Germline values: CDR1 MDHEN, CDR2 SYDVKM. V was shortened by 4 bases and J by 3 bases, with 15 bases between the two germline ends. Only one count was recorded for this clone. The target antigen is unknown. The V and J genes are TRBV28 and TRBJ1-4, with D possibly being TRBD1 (5 bases). Specimen: peripheral blood, collected on day 0 of AZD1222 vaccination. The source is an adult in good health. CDR3 residues: CASSSSPGGPNEKLFF. The DNA for the CDR3 is TGTGCCAGCAGTTCCTCCCCCGGGGGTCCTAATGAAAAACTGTTTTTT.